Below, 20 T cell receptor beta chains from the same sample are listed, as sequenced in a study of T cells in Graves' hyperthyroidism and ophthalmopathy. RNA transcripts served as the template for amplifying TCR beta CDR3 regions. HTBI primers were used for first-round RT-PCR of the TCR CDR3. TCRdb reprocessed the multiplex PCR reads with MiXCR, giving one entry per CDR3 protein. The sample consists of 350,000 to 400,000 distinct CDR3 sequences, more than 12% of them appearing once. Sequenced sample: blood. These receptors came from a woman aged 25 to 39 with Graves' hyperthyroidism.

This clonotype was found once. J is TRBJ2-5 and V is TRBV28, with 8 bases lining up with TRBD1. Germline V gives CDR1 MDHEN, CDR2 SYDVKM. The CDR3 sequence is 19 residues long. The trim removed 2 bases at V and 3 bases at J, leaving 17 bases unmatched. CDR3 DNA sequence: TGTGCCAGCAGTTTACCCGCGGACAGGGCGGACAGTCGGGAAGAGACCCAGTACTTC. Translated, it gives CASSLPADRADSREETQYF.

This clonotype occurred a few times. One base away lies a much larger clone, so this may be a sequencing read error. The chain uses TRBV12-3 or TRBV12-4 and TRBJ2-2; weak D call: TRBD2 (5 bases). The CDR3 is made up of 16 amino acids. With 6 bases removed from V and 6 bases from J, the gap between germline ends came to 20 bases. The CDR3 sequence is CASSSGWGEDAGELFF. The CDR3 DNA is TGTGCCAGCAGCTCGGGGTGGGGTGAGGACGCCGGGGAGCTGTTTTTT.

This clonotype was counted at least ten times. V and J are TRBV2 and TRBJ2-7, with TRBD2 matching 8 bases. The CDR3 spans 15 residues. CDR1 is SNHLY and CDR2 is FYNNEI in the germline V gene. V trimming: 6 bases; J trimming: 1 base; junction bases outside the gene matches: 8. CDR3 coding DNA: TGTGCCAGCAGGGTTTCCGGGGGGGGATCCTACGAGCAGTACTTC. It yields the protein CASRVSGGGSYEQYF. The complete variable domain, with remaining parts taken from reference TRBV2 and TRBJ2-7, reads EPEVTQTPSHQVTQMGQEVILRCVPISNHLYFYWYRQILGQKVEFLVSFYNNEISEKSEIFDDQFSVERPDGSNFTLKIRSTKLEDSAMYFCASRVSGGGSYEQYFGPGTRLTVT.

The chain links TRBV28 to TRBJ2-2, with TRBD2 matching over 9 bases. V gave up 7 bases and J gave up 4 bases; unmatched junction bases: 10. Germline CDR1 reads MDHEN; CDR2 reads SYDVKM. The CDR3 extends over 16 amino acids. CDR3 coding DNA: TGTGCCAGCAAGGGGCGGGAGGGCCGGGGCACCGGGGAGCTGTTTTTT. This translates into CASKGREGRGTGELFF.

At least ten counts were recorded for this clonotype. The chain couples TRBV10-3 to TRBJ2-3; D unclear. The CDR3 extends over 14 amino acids. Germline CDR1 reads ENHRY; CDR2 reads SYGVKD. The V and J ends lost 10 bases and 1 base respectively, with 15 bases between them. The chain's CDR3 is CATKQWSGTDTQYF. In DNA, the CDR3 is TGTGCCACCAAGCAGTGGTCCGGCACAGATACGCAGTATTTT.

In its sample, this clonotype was seen many times. The V call is TRBV3-1, the J call TRBJ2-5; D possibly matches TRBD1 or TRBD2 (6 bases each). The CDR3 has 16 amino acids. V lost 3 bases and J lost 0, with 14 bases in between. Germline V gene lookup returns CDR1 LGHDT and CDR2 YNNKEL (reference sequence). Here the CDR3 DNA reads TGTGCCAGCAGCCAGGGCAAGGGGGGTTACCAAGAGACCCAGTACTTC. Protein product: CASSQGKGGYQETQYF.

The rearrangement uses TRBV7-9 and TRBJ1-1; 8 bases are shared with TRBD1. Per the germline V gene, CDR1 is SEHNR and CDR2 is FQNEAQ (reference sequence). The CDR3 runs to 15 residues. Unmatched junction bases numbered 8, after V lost 3 bases and J lost 5 bases. The CDR3 DNA sequence: TGTGCCAGCAGCTTGGCCCCGACAGGGGTTACTGAAGCTTTCTTT. Translation gives CASSLAPTGVTEAFF.

The rearrangement links TRBV12-3 or TRBV12-4 to TRBJ1-4, with 12 bases identical to TRBD1. After removal of 1 base from V and 4 bases from J, the junction contained 4 bases not matched to a gene. This CDR3 is 17 amino acids long. The CDR3 DNA reads TGTGCCAGCAGTTTAGGGGACAGGGGGCAGGATAATGAAAAACTGTTTTTT. This gives the protein CASSLGDRGQDNEKLFF.

This clonotype was detected ten times or more. The chain couples TRBV30 to TRBJ1-2; TRBD1 agrees at 7 bases. CDR3 length: 14 amino acids. The germline V gene has CDR1 GTSNPN and CDR2 SVGIG (reference sequence). Trimming cost V 0 bases and J 3 bases; bases outside gene matches: 4. Here the CDR3 DNA reads TGTGCCTGGAGTGTACTCGACAGGGACTATGGCTACACCTTC. Its protein is CAWSVLDRDYGYTF.

This clonotype was found many times. This chain connects TRBV28 to TRBJ1-5, with a possible D match to TRBD1 (6 bases). The CDR3 is made up of 13 amino acids. CDR1 MDHEN and CDR2 SYDVKM come from the germline V gene. V lost 3 bases and J 6 bases, leaving 9 bases between the germline ends. DNA of the CDR3: TGTGCCAGCAGTTTTGGGACACTTCAGCCCCAGCATTTT. This encodes CASSFGTLQPQHF.

In this sample, this clonotype turned up many times. This sequence joins TRBV7-9 and TRBJ1-1; D is unclear. Between the trimmed V and J ends, which lost 0 bases and 0 bases, there was a span of 5 bases. In germline, CDR1 is SEHNR, CDR2 FQNEAQ (reference sequence). The CDR3 spans 14 residues. In nucleotides, the CDR3 is TGTGCCAGCAGCTTAGCCCCCCTGAACACTGAAGCTTTCTTT. Amino acids: CASSLAPLNTEAFF.

This clonotype was found many times. This rearrangement joins TRBV10-3 to TRBJ2-3; 10 nucleotides align to TRBD2. This CDR3 comprises 15 residues. Germline assignment: CDR1 ENHRY and CDR2 SYGVKD. The V segment lost 2 bases and the J segment 6 bases; nucleotides outside the gene matches: 5. Here the CDR3 reads CAISETSGTPDTQYF. As DNA, the CDR3 is TGTGCCATCAGTGAGACTAGCGGGACCCCGGATACGCAGTATTTT.

This CDR3 is CASSVQADTQYF. The CDR3 DNA follows: TGTGCCAGCAGTGTACAGGCCGATACGCAGTATTTT. The chain couples TRBV6-1 to TRBJ2-3, with D possibly matching TRBD1 (5 bases). This CDR3 has 12 residues. V was trimmed by 4 bases and J by 6 bases, leaving 8 bases between them. In germline, CDR1 is MNHNS, CDR2 SASEGT.

The chain carries TRBV20-1 and TRBJ2-3; 10 bases are a match to TRBD2. This CDR3 is 17 amino acids long. With 5 bases clipped from V and 5 bases from J, the junction kept 16 bases outside the gene matches. Per germline, CDR1 DFQATT and CDR2 SNEGSKA (reference sequence). CDR3 DNA: TGCAGTGCTCTTCTAGCGGGAGATGTGGGGTCTGTAGATACGCAGTATTTT. Encoded protein: CSALLAGDVGSVDTQYF.

This clonotype was seen at least ten times. The rearrangement links TRBV20-1 to TRBJ2-7, with 8 bases matching TRBD2. The V and J ends lost 0 bases and 2 bases, in that order; junction bases with no gene match: 18. Germline V gene data show CDR1 as DFQATT and CDR2 as SNEGSKA (reference sequence). The CDR3 loop spans 19 amino acids. CDR3 sequence (DNA): TGCAGTGCTAGAGATCTCTTAACTAGAGGCGGACTAGCAGCCTACGAGCAGTACTTC. Amino acids: CSARDLLTRGGLAAYEQYF.

The chain couples TRBV5-4 to TRBJ2-3; 7 bases fit TRBD2. CDR1 is SGHNT and CDR2 is YYREEE in the germline V gene (reference sequence). After removal of 5 bases from V and 2 bases from J, the junction contained 8 bases not matched to a gene. The CDR3 spans 15 residues. The CDR3 region has the DNA TGTGCCAGCAGTCGTACCGGGACTACCACAGATACGCAGTATTTT. Its translation: CASSRTGTTTDTQYF.

At least ten counts were recorded for this clonotype. This rearrangement joins TRBV6-1 to TRBJ2-1; TRBD2 agrees at 11 bases. CDR3 length equals 17 residues. CDR1 and CDR2 (germline): MNHNS, SASEGT. The V segment lost 5 bases and the J segment 5 bases; nucleotides outside the gene matches: 11. The CDR3, as DNA: TGTGCCAGCAGTCCCCAGAAACTAGCGGGAGTGGACAATGAGCAGTTCTTC. It translates to CASSPQKLAGVDNEQFF.

This clonotype occurred many times. The J gene is TRBJ1-1, the V gene TRBV28; no clear D. CDR3 size: 15 residues. Germline loops: CDR1 MDHEN, CDR2 SYDVKM. V was trimmed by 1 base and J by 6 bases, leaving 15 bases between them. The CDR3 DNA follows: TGTGCCAGCAGTTTATTTTCCCAGCGGGAGCCTGAAGCTTTCTTT. Translating it yields CASSLFSQREPEAFF. Based on the CDR3 plus reference TRBV28 and TRBJ1-1, the full variable domain is DVKVTQSSRYLVKRTGEKVFLECVQDMDHENMFWYRQDPGLGLRLIYFSYDVKMKEKGDIPEGYSVSREKKERFSLILESASTNQTSMYLCASSLFSQREPEAFFGQGTRLTVV.

This clonotype was counted at least ten times. The chain joins TRBV27 to TRBJ2-7; 11 bases line up with TRBD2. The CDR3 runs 14 residues. Germline CDR1 and CDR2: MNHEY and SMNVEV (reference sequence). The trim removed 6 bases at V and 3 bases at J, leaving 4 bases unmatched. CDR3 region: CASRLGLADYEQYF. Here the CDR3 DNA reads TGTGCCAGCAGGCTGGGACTAGCGGACTACGAGCAGTACTTC.

CDR3 region: CSARDGQGPMNTEAFF. As DNA, the CDR3 is TGCAGTGCTAGAGATGGCCAGGGCCCCATGAACACTGAAGCTTTCTTT. The gene calls are TRBV20-1 and TRBJ1-1; D may be TRBD1 (5 bases). V was clipped by 0 bases and J by 0 bases, with 14 bases between them. Germline V gene sequence: CDR1 DFQATT, CDR2 SNEGSKA (reference sequence). The CDR3 has 16 residues.